The clone carrying this TCR beta chain was counted once. This record comes from a study of T cells in localized non-small cell lung cancer. The CDR3 sequence is 14 residues long. V trimming: 7 bases; J trimming: 2 bases; junction bases outside the gene matches: 5. Germline loops: CDR1 LNHDA, CDR2 SQIVND (reference sequence). Sequenced by immunoSEQ multiplex PCR; TCRdb stores in-frame clones only, minus some. This sample has 100,000 to 150,000 clones, with 70% to 90% found just once. The sequence was collected from a female donor older than 55 with stage I lung adenocarcinoma. The sample consisted of peripheral blood, taken before any cancer treatment. V is TRBV19 and J is TRBJ2-3; 8 nucleotides match TRBD1. CDR3 residues: CASTLQGVTDTQYF. DNA for the CDR3: TGTGCCAGTACCCTACAGGGGGTCACAGATACGCAGTATTTT.